This T cell receptor (beta chain) was identified in a study of blood T cell repertoires in COVID-19. Study as a whole: COVID-19 samples collected from the United States, Italy and Spain covered acute and convalescent phases.

The CDR3 is 15 amino acids. V lost 8 bases to trimming and J lost 3 bases; unmatched junction nucleotides: 10. Germline lookup yields CDR1 LNHNV and CDR2 YYDKDF (reference sequence). Per the authors' pipeline: Reference gene primer amplification gave estimated nucleated cell counts. The assay was immunoSEQ multiplex PCR, and TCRdb's table has in-frame clones only and misses some. V, J and clone size are taken as reported in that table, and D and trimming were inferred from the DNA itself. Among about 220,000 clones, 80% to 90% were seen once, and the ten largest hold 7.5% to 9%. The chain combines TRBV15 with TRBJ2-3, with TRBD2 identical over 8 bases. The sequence came from a woman in her forties or fifties with acute or convalescent COVID-19. Material: peripheral blood. CDR3 sequence reads: CATVETGGRTDTQYF. CDR3 sequence (DNA): TGTGCCACCGTGGAAACGGGAGGGAGGACAGATACGCAGTATTTT.